This is a list of T cell receptor beta chains from one sample in a study of Ad26.COV2.S vaccination and SARS-CoV-2 variants. Method: immunoSEQ multiplex PCR; TCRdb's copy keeps in-frame clones and lacks some. The data show approximately 450,000 clones, more than 80% seen once. Specimen: peripheral blood, collected in a trial of Ad26.COV2.S vaccine versus placebo. The receptors derive from a person between 18 and 59 years old who received the Ad26.COV2.S COVID-19 vaccine or a placebo. Each CDR3 is given without its conserved first and last residue.

J gene: TRBJ2-1
V gene: TRBV5-4
CDR3 protein: ASSRPSGNYNEQF

J gene: TRBJ2-3
V gene: TRBV11-3
CDR3 protein: ASSGGLAGEGTDTQY

J gene: TRBJ2-5
V gene: TRBV5-8
CDR3 protein: ASSLGTSGVQETQY

J gene: TRBJ2-7
V gene: TRBV5-4
CDR3 protein: ASSFSGLGDEQY

J gene: TRBJ2-5
V gene: TRBV4-3
CDR3 protein: ASSQEDRGETQY

J gene: TRBJ1-1
V gene: TRBV5-8
CDR3 protein: ASSLESRGTEAF

J gene: TRBJ2-7
V gene: TRBV6-2/TRBV6-3
CDR3 protein: ASSYSLSGGYEQY

J gene: TRBJ2-7
V gene: TRBV4-1
CDR3 protein: ASSPRTGTYEQY

J gene: TRBJ1-3
V gene: TRBV7-2
CDR3 protein: ASSFLRQGSGNTIY

J gene: TRBJ2-1
V gene: TRBV7-3
CDR3 protein: ASSLGTSGAMSSYNEQF

J gene: TRBJ1-5
V gene: TRBV28
CDR3 protein: ASSSPPGANQPQH

J gene: TRBJ2-3
V gene: TRBV5-5
CDR3 protein: ASSPVAGPTDTQY

J gene: TRBJ2-2
V gene: TRBV2
CDR3 protein: ASSEMNRGTGELF

J gene: TRBJ1-4
V gene: TRBV4-3
CDR3 protein: ASSRRQATNEKLF

J gene: TRBJ2-3
V gene: TRBV7-3
CDR3 protein: ASSLSGSTDTQY

J gene: TRBJ2-4
V gene: TRBV3-1/TRBV3-2
CDR3 protein: ASSQRTAGIQY

J gene: TRBJ2-1
V gene: TRBV7-9
CDR3 protein: ASSGHRGRSPNEQF

J gene: TRBJ1-1
V gene: TRBV6-5
CDR3 protein: ASSYDRGGEAF

J gene: TRBJ2-1
V gene: TRBV7-2
CDR3 protein: ASSPSSGSYNEQF

J gene: TRBJ1-1
V gene: TRBV7-9
CDR3 protein: ASSGRPHRDSRGTEAF

J gene: TRBJ2-1
V gene: TRBV3-1/TRBV3-2
CDR3 protein: ASSQGPGTGSYNEQF

J gene: TRBJ1-1
V gene: TRBV4-1
CDR3 protein: ASSPSPGTGTTEAF

J gene: TRBJ2-7
V gene: TRBV18
CDR3 protein: ASSPRTSGPLL

J gene: TRBJ1-6
V gene: TRBV27
CDR3 protein: ASSQGLRSPLH

J gene: TRBJ2-2
V gene: TRBV7-3
CDR3 protein: ASSLAGGPSNGELF

J gene: TRBJ2-7
V gene: TRBV7-9
CDR3 protein: ASNGVEQY

J gene: TRBJ2-5
V gene: TRBV5-4
CDR3 protein: ASSSFSLRDRGLETQY

J gene: TRBJ2-1
V gene: TRBV15
CDR3 protein: ATLNRDSNEQF

J gene: TRBJ2-2
V gene: TRBV27
CDR3 protein: ASSLYKNTGELF

J gene: TRBJ1-2
V gene: TRBV28
CDR3 protein: ASSLYGSGYGYT

J gene: TRBJ2-1
V gene: TRBV20-1
CDR3 protein: SASSGGAGNEQF

J gene: TRBJ2-6
V gene: TRBV5-6
CDR3 protein: ASSLGWTGANVLT

J gene: TRBJ2-3
V gene: TRBV5-1
CDR3 protein: ASSLTGSPEDTQY

J gene: TRBJ1-6
V gene: TRBV6-6
CDR3 protein: ASSRSGTDSSYNSPLH

J gene: TRBJ2-1
V gene: TRBV5-8
CDR3 protein: ASSPGTSGMSYNEQF

J gene: TRBJ1-5
V gene: TRBV25-1
CDR3 protein: ASSAGVYSNQPQH

J gene: TRBJ1-1
V gene: TRBV7-9
CDR3 protein: ASSLEGNTEAF

J gene: TRBJ2-3
V gene: TRBV29-1
CDR3 protein: SVGREDSSTDTQY

J gene: TRBJ1-6
V gene: TRBV30
CDR3 protein: AWSVGRSGSPLH

J gene: TRBJ2-5
V gene: TRBV5-4
CDR3 protein: ASSLGALAGGLETQY

J gene: TRBJ2-7
V gene: TRBV12-3/TRBV12-4
CDR3 protein: ASSKGPEQY

J gene: TRBJ1-1
V gene: TRBV4-3
CDR3 protein: ASSQDPDRGTEAF

J gene: TRBJ1-5
V gene: TRBV6-2/TRBV6-3
CDR3 protein: ASSYSSDRGHQPQH

J gene: TRBJ2-1
V gene: TRBV18
CDR3 protein: ASSPKSGGNEQF